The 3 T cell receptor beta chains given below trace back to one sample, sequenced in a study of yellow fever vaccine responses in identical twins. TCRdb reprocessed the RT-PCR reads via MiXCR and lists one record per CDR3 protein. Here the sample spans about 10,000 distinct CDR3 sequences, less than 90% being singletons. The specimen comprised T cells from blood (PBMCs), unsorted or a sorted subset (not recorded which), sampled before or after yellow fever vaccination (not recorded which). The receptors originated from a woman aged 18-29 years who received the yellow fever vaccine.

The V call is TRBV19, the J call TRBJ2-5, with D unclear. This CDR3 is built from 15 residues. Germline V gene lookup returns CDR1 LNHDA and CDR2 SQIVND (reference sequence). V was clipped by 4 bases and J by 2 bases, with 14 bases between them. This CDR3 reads CASSNPRQTQETQYF. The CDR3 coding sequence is TGTGCCAGTAGTAACCCCCGGCAGACGCAAGAGACCCAGTACTTC.

The CDR3 DNA follows: TGCGCCAGCAGTGAGCCCGCGGGTACGCAGTATTTT. This encodes CASSEPAGTQYF. V and J are TRBV10-2 and TRBJ2-3; perhaps TRBD2 as D (5 bases). V was pared by 2 bases and J by 8 bases, with 8 bases between. The CDR3 has 12 amino acids. CDR1 and CDR2 from the germline V gene are WSHSY and SAAADI.

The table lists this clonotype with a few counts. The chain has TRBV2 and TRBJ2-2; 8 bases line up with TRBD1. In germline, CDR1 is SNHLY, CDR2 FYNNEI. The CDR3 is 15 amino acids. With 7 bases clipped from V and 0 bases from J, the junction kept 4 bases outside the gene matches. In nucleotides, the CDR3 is TGTGCCAGCAAGGGACAGGAAACGAACACCGGGGAGCTGTTTTTT. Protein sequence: CASKGQETNTGELFF.